The rows below give T cell receptor beta chains drawn from one sample of a study of regulatory T cells in long-lasting Graves disease. TCRdb analysed the multiplex PCR reads with MiXCR anew, one entry per CDR3 protein. Of roughly 400,000 distinct CDR3 sequences listed, around 20% are singletons. The sample in question was peripheral blood mononuclear cells (PBMCs), obtained when the disease was refractory, from a patient treated with antithyroid drugs. These TCRs come from a female donor with Graves disease. Each CDR3 is given with its conserved first and last residue. D genes are given only for firm matches. Some rows mark clone size as missing; the rest say once, few, many or name a class of expanded clone.

clone_size,v_call,j_call,d_call,cdr3_nt,cdr3_aa
few,TRBV20-1,TRBJ2-5,TRBD1,TGCAGTGCCAAGGCTAACAGGGGGCGCCCGGAGACCCAGTACTTC,CSAKANRGRPETQYF
.,TRBV27,TRBJ1-2,.,TGTGCCAGTTGGGGGGCGAGTGGATATGGCTACACCTTC,CASWGASGYGYTF
many,TRBV11-2,TRBJ2-5,.,TGTGCCAGCAGCAACCAAGGAGGTGTCCAAGAGACCCAGTACTTC,CASSNQGGVQETQYF
few,TRBV4-3,TRBJ2-7,TRBD2,TGCGCCAGCAGCCAAAGCGGGACTAGCAGTTCCTACGAGCAGTACTTC,CASSQSGTSSSYEQYF
.,TRBV6-9,TRBJ2-6,.,TGTGCCAGCAGTTACTCTGGGGGTAGCTCTGGGGCCAACGTCCTGACTTTC,CASSYSGGSSGANVLTF
.,TRBV3-1,TRBJ2-7,TRBD2,TGTGCCAGCAGCCAAACGGCCGGACTAGCGGGGGAAGAGCAGTACTTC,CASSQTAGLAGEEQYF
many,TRBV2,TRBJ2-7,.,TGTGCCAGCAGTGTAGAGGTGGGAGTGTACGAGCAGTACTTC,CASSVEVGVYEQYF
many,TRBV11-2,TRBJ2-5,TRBD2,TGTGCCAGCAGCTTAGAGTCTTGGGGGAGGGAAGAGACCCAGTACTTC,CASSLESWGREETQYF
few,TRBV20-1,TRBJ2-7,.,TGCAGTGCTAGAGACCATTACGAGCAGTACTTC,CSARDHYEQYF
few,TRBV29-1,TRBJ2-5,.,TGCAGCGTTGTTGACTTAAAAGAGACCCAGTACTTC,CSVVDLKETQYF
many,TRBV5-1,TRBJ2-7,.,TGCGCCAGCAGCCGACAGGCGATCTCCTACGAGCAGTACTTC,CASSRQAISYEQYF
many,TRBV18,TRBJ2-4,TRBD1,TGTGCCAGCTCACCGGGACAGGGGGCCAAAAACATTCAGTACTTC,CASSPGQGAKNIQYF
.,TRBV6-5,TRBJ2-5,.,TGTGCCAGCAGTTATGCAGGGGGAGGGCGAGAGACCCAGTACTTC,CASSYAGGGRETQYF
.,TRBV5-1,TRBJ2-5,.,TGCGCCAGCAGCTTGGGGTCAGAAGAGACCCAGTACTTC,CASSLGSEETQYF
many,TRBV18,TRBJ2-5,.,TGTGCCAGCTCATCGGTCGCGGGTCAAGAGACCCAGTACTTC,CASSSVAGQETQYF
many,TRBV28,TRBJ1-1,.,TGTGCCAGCAGTTCAGTGGGGGCGGCATGGACTGAAGCTTTCTTT,CASSSVGAAWTEAFF
few,TRBV11-2,TRBJ1-1,.,TGTGCCAGCAGCTTAGCATTCACGGAGAACACTGAAGCTTTCTTT,CASSLAFTENTEAFF
.,TRBV28,TRBJ2-3,TRBD2,TGTGCCAGCAGTCTTGGTAGCGGGAGGGCCACAGATACGCAGTATTTT,CASSLGSGRATDTQYF
.,TRBV6-4,TRBJ2-1,.,TGTGCCAGCAGTGACCACGATGAGCAGTTCTTC,CASSDHDEQFF
many,TRBV2,TRBJ2-7,.,TGTGCCAGCATCCGGGATCAATCCTCCTACGAGCAGTACTTC,CASIRDQSSYEQYF
.,TRBV15,TRBJ2-3,.,TGTGCCACCAGCAGATCGACTACCCCGAGCACAGATACGCAGTATTTT,CATSRSTTPSTDTQYF
many,TRBV27,TRBJ1-1,.,TGTGCCAGCAGTTTTGGGGGGGGGACTGAAGCTTTCTTT,CASSFGGGTEAFF
.,TRBV7-2,TRBJ1-6,.,TGTGCCAGCAGCGTCAATAATTCACCCCTCCACTTT,CASSVNNSPLHF
few,TRBV11-2,TRBJ2-5,.,TGTGCCAGCAGCGGGACCAGCGGAGGGGGAGAGACCCAGTACTTC,CASSGTSGGGETQYF
.,TRBV30,TRBJ2-7,.,TGTGCCTGGAGTGTGTCCCGGACTACTGCGGGGCAGTACTTC,CAWSVSRTTAGQYF
few,TRBV19,TRBJ2-7,TRBD2,TGTGCCAGTAGTTTTAGCGGGAATTACGAGCAGTACTTC,CASSFSGNYEQYF
.,TRBV7-9,TRBJ1-2,.,TGTGCCAGCAGCTTACAGGGGTACGACTATGGCTACACCTTC,CASSLQGYDYGYTF
.,TRBV29-1,TRBJ2-1,.,TGCAGCGTTGGGGCAGGAGTCGGCAATGAGCAGTTCTTC,CSVGAGVGNEQFF
.,TRBV7-8,TRBJ2-5,.,TGTGCCAGCAACCTGCGGACAATTCGGGAGACCCAGTACTTC,CASNLRTIRETQYF
.,TRBV30,TRBJ1-6,TRBD1,TGTGCCTGGAGGGGACAGGGGTTTAATTCACCCCTCCACTTT,CAWRGQGFNSPLHF
.,TRBV4-2,TRBJ1-2,TRBD1,TGTGCCAGCAGCCAAGATCTCAGAACAGGGGAAGGCTACACCTTC,CASSQDLRTGEGYTF
once,TRBV11-1,TRBJ1-1,TRBD1,TGTGCCAGCAGCCGAAACAGGGGCTTCAACACTGAAGCTTTCTTT,CASSRNRGFNTEAFF
many,TRBV18,TRBJ2-5,TRBD2,TGTGCCAGCTCACCACCGACTAGCGTAATAAAGACCCAGTACTTC,CASSPPTSVIKTQYF
.,TRBV20-1,TRBJ2-3,.,TGCAGTGCTCATAAGGGGGGAGCCAGGGTAGATACGCAGTATTTT,CSAHKGGARVDTQYF
many,TRBV6-1,TRBJ1-1,.,TGTGCCAGCAGTCCACTCCTGGGACGCCCAGGCGCTGAAGCTTTCTTT,CASSPLLGRPGAEAFF
once,TRBV6-4,TRBJ2-7,TRBD2,TGTGCCAGCAGTTACTCGTTCCCTAGCGGGTCCGTCTACGAGCAGTACTTC,CASSYSFPSGSVYEQYF
many,TRBV27,TRBJ2-7,TRBD1,TGTGCCAGCAGTCCGACAGGGGTCTACAGGGTGGACGAGCAGTACTTC,CASSPTGVYRVDEQYF
many,TRBV12-3/TRBV12-4,TRBJ2-5,TRBD2,TGTGCCAGCAGTCCCTCTGGGGCTAGCGGGAGAAAGACCCAGTACTTC,CASSPSGASGRKTQYF
.,TRBV7-9,TRBJ1-2,.,TGTGCCAGCAGCTTAGCCCGGACGGAGGGCTGGTTCTATGGCTACACCTTC,CASSLARTEGWFYGYTF
many,TRBV29-1,TRBJ1-4,.,TGCAGCGTTGGTCCCATGACGGGTGAAAAACTGTTTTTT,CSVGPMTGEKLFF
.,TRBV7-6,TRBJ2-7,TRBD1,TGTGCCAGCAGCTTAGGCGCTGGGCAGGGGGCGAACTCCTACGAGCAGTACTTC,CASSLGAGQGANSYEQYF
few,TRBV7-2,TRBJ1-5,.,TGTGCCAGCAGCTCCGGACTGAGCAATCAGCCCCAGCATTTT,CASSSGLSNQPQHF
.,TRBV7-2,TRBJ2-2,.,TGTGCCAGCAGCCCAGAGGCTAGGAGTACCGGGGAGCTGTTTTTT,CASSPEARSTGELFF
.,TRBV29-1,TRBJ2-7,TRBD1,TGCAGTGGACAGGGAAACTACGAGCAGTACTTC,CSGQGNYEQYF
many,TRBV2,TRBJ1-1,TRBD1,TGTGCCAGCAGCGGGGGACAGGGTGGCACTGAAGCTTTCTTT,CASSGGQGGTEAFF
many,TRBV28,TRBJ1-6,TRBD1,TGTGCCAGCAGTTCCCCGGGACAGGCAATCTCCTATAATTCACCCCTCCACTTT,CASSSPGQAISYNSPLHF
many,TRBV28,TRBJ2-2,.,TGTGCCAGCATTCGTTTCGGGGAGCTGTTTTTT,CASIRFGELFF
.,TRBV20-1,TRBJ2-2,TRBD2,TGCAGTGCTAGAAAGACTAGCGTCACCGGGGAGCTGTTTTTT,CSARKTSVTGELFF
few,TRBV6-1,TRBJ1-1,.,TGTGCCAGCAGCCAGGGATCCGAAGCTTTCTTT,CASSQGSEAFF
few,TRBV6-2/TRBV6-3,TRBJ2-2,.,TGTGCCAGCAGGGAAAGGACAGAGGCCACCGGGGAGCTGTTTTTT,CASRERTEATGELFF
many,TRBV29-1,TRBJ2-7,TRBD2,TGCAGCGTCCAACGAGGGAGCGGGGGTACCTACGAGCAGTACTTC,CSVQRGSGGTYEQYF
.,TRBV7-2,TRBJ1-6,TRBD1,TGTGCCAGCAGCCAGGGACAGGGTCACTCCTATAATTCACCCCTCCACTTT,CASSQGQGHSYNSPLHF
.,TRBV5-1,TRBJ1-2,.,TGCGCCAGCAGCGATCCGAGGGGCGGCTACACCTTC,CASSDPRGGYTF
.,TRBV19,TRBJ2-4,TRBD1,TGTGCCAGTAGTGCTCCCACAGGGGGTGTAGCCAAAAACATTCAGTACTTC,CASSAPTGGVAKNIQYF
few,TRBV11-2,TRBJ1-1,TRBD1,TGTGCCAGCAGCTTCCAGGGGGTAGGCACTGAAGCTTTCTTT,CASSFQGVGTEAFF
.,TRBV7-2,TRBJ2-1,TRBD1,TGTGCCAGCAGCTCGCGACAGGGGGCATACAATGAGCAGTTCTTC,CASSSRQGAYNEQFF
.,TRBV18,TRBJ1-3,.,TGTGCCAGCTCACCACCGATGCAGGCCATCTCTGGAAACACCATATATTTT,CASSPPMQAISGNTIYF